The 26 T cell receptor beta chains reported below all come from one sample, sequenced in a study of T cells in localized non-small cell lung cancer. The method was immunoSEQ multiplex PCR; TCRdb's version includes in-frame clones alone and lacks a portion of them. The table lists tens of thousands of clones, around 82% of them singletons. The starting material was PBMCs, obtained before any cancer treatment. All receptors come from a man aged 35 to 69 with stage II lung adenocarcinoma.

The chain has TRBV21-1 and TRBJ2-5; no check of the table's D call, TRBD2, against the DNA was made. TRBV21-1 corresponds to a pseudogene. This CDR3 region has 11 residues. The CDR3 reads CGGWGEETQYF. Written as DNA, the CDR3 is TGTGGGGGTTGGGGGGAAGAGACCCAGTACTTC.

V gene TRBV11-2 combines with J gene TRBJ2-7, with D unresolved. The ends were cut back, 5 bases at V and 4 bases at J, with 6 bases in the middle. Germline values: CDR1 SGHAT, CDR2 FQNNGV. The CDR3 spans 11 residues. The DNA for the CDR3 is TGTGCCAGCAGCGTACAATACGAGCAGTACTTC. It translates to CASSVQYEQYF.

The rearrangement uses TRBV11-3 and TRBJ2-3; D unclear. Germline CDR1 and CDR2: SGHNT and YENEEA. The CDR3 loop spans 11 amino acids. V lost 7 bases and J 6 bases, leaving 8 bases between the germline ends. CDR3 nucleotide sequence: TGTGCCAGCACCGGGCGGGATACGCAGTATTTT. Its translation: CASTGRDTQYF.

A remark on this clone: Other nucleotide sequences in the sample specify the same CDR3. V gene TRBV2 combines with J gene TRBJ1-6; D uncertain. V lost 2 bases to trimming and J lost 16 bases, with 9 bases between them. Germline V gives CDR1 SNHLY, CDR2 FYNNEI. The CDR3 spans 11 residues. This CDR3 is CASSERAGLHF. In DNA, the CDR3 is TGTGCCAGCAGTGAACGGGCCGGTCTCCACTTT.

This sequence joins TRBV5-1 and TRBJ2-1, with D possibly being TRBD1 (6 bases). The CDR3 totals 15 residues. Deletions cut 4 bases from V and 7 bases from J, with 18 bases between. The germline gives CDR1 SGHRS, CDR2 YFSETQ. DNA for the CDR3: TGCGCCAGCAGCCAGACCGGGACACTAGGGAATGAGCAGTTCTTC. Translation gives CASSQTGTLGNEQFF.

The V call is TRBV7-6, the J call TRBJ2-1; 7 positions agree with TRBD1. This CDR3 contains 16 residues. Per germline, CDR1 SGHVS and CDR2 FNYEAQ. V trimming: 5 bases; J trimming: 4 bases; junction bases outside the gene matches: 11. The CDR3 sequence: CASSDQKGQRYNEQFF. CDR3 in DNA: TGTGCCAGCAGCGACCAGAAGGGACAGAGGTACAATGAGCAGTTCTTC.

In regard to this clone: Other DNA sequences in the sample encode the same CDR3. The rearrangement links TRBV2 to TRBJ2-1; perhaps TRBD2 as D (5 bases). Germline loops: CDR1 SNHLY, CDR2 FYNNEI. V shed 3 bases and J shed 0 bases, with 9 bases lying between them. This CDR3 has 15 amino acids. CDR3 in amino acids: CASSEAGSSYNEQFF. The CDR3 DNA is TGTGCCAGCAGTGAGGCGGGTAGCTCCTACAATGAGCAGTTCTTC.

The chain employs TRBV2 and TRBJ1-5; D remains ambiguous. The germline V and J ends were trimmed by 6 bases and 3 bases, with 12 bases remaining between them. Germline CDR1 SNHLY, CDR2 FYNNEI. This CDR3 is built from 14 residues. This CDR3 reads CASSLERDNQPQHF. CDR3 sequence (DNA): TGTGCCAGCAGCCTGGAGAGGGACAATCAGCCCCAGCATTTT.

V is TRBV18 and J is TRBJ2-2; the match to TRBD1 covers 9 bases. This CDR3 region has 15 residues. V was pared by 5 bases and J by 5 bases, with 6 bases of the junction left unmatched. Germline loops: CDR1 KGHSH, CDR2 LQKENI. The CDR3 region is CASSFRQGVTGELFF. The DNA of the CDR3 is TGTGCCAGCTCATTTCGACAGGGGGTTACCGGGGAGCTGTTTTTT.

The chain recombines TRBV5-1 with TRBJ2-3; 10 bases are a match to TRBD2. CDR3 length equals 18 residues. Looked up from germline, CDR1 is SGHRS and CDR2 is YFSETQ. J gave up 2 bases and V 0 bases, and 9 bases lay outside the gene matches. The CDR3 coding sequence is TGCGCCAGCAGCTTGGGGCGGCGAGCGGGGGGGAACACAGATACGCAGTATTTT. It encodes CASSLGRRAGGNTDTQYF.

The chain uses TRBV19 and TRBJ1-3, with D unresolved. Trimming left V 3 bases short and J 0 bases short, with 6 bases between. This CDR3 has 14 amino acids. Germline lookup yields CDR1 LNHDA and CDR2 SQIVND (reference sequence). The CDR3 spells CASSIPGSGNTIYF. The CDR3 region has the DNA TGTGCCAGTAGTATCCCCGGCTCTGGAAACACCATATATTTT.

V usage is TRBV19 and J usage is TRBJ1-4; D uncertain. This CDR3 has 13 residues. Germline V gives CDR1 LNHDA, CDR2 SQIVND (reference sequence). The V gene lost 2 bases and the J gene lost 5 bases, with 6 bases spanning the gap. The CDR3 sequence is CASSITGNEKLFF. The CDR3, as DNA: TGTGCCAGTAGTATAACTGGGAATGAAAAACTGTTTTTT.

This rearrangement joins TRBV2 to TRBJ1-1; D unresolved. The CDR3 is 17 residues long. Trimming shortened V by 6 bases and J by 0 bases, and 20 bases separated the two germline ends. The germline V gene has CDR1 SNHLY and CDR2 FYNNEI. This chain's CDR3 is CASRENVRRRLNTEAFF. The CDR3 DNA is TGTGCCAGCAGGGAAAACGTAAGGAGGAGGTTGAACACTGAAGCTTTCTTT. The variable domain in full, with the rest retrieved from reference TRBV2 and TRBJ1-1, is EPEVTQTPSHQVTQMGQEVILRCVPISNHLYFYWYRQILGQKVEFLVSFYNNEISEKSEIFDDQFSVERPDGSNFTLKIRSTKLEDSAMYFCASRENVRRRLNTEAFFGQGTRLTVV.

The chain joins TRBV18 to TRBJ1-2; no clear D. Germline V lookup: CDR1 KGHSH, CDR2 LQKENI. The CDR3 runs to 13 residues. V gave up 5 bases and J gave up 3 bases, with 10 bases separating them. The CDR3 spells CASSELRDYGYTF. The CDR3 DNA reads as TGTGCCAGCTCAGAGTTAAGGGACTATGGCTACACCTTC.

This clone was counted between two and nine times. The chain recombines TRBV6-5 with TRBJ2-3, with 8 bases aligning to TRBD2. V was clipped by 6 bases and J by 5 bases; unmatched bases: 10. Germline V gives CDR1 MNHEY, CDR2 SVGAGI. This CDR3 is 15 amino acids long. CDR3 loop: CASSPTGGAGDTQYF. The CDR3 region has the DNA TGTGCCAGCAGCCCGACCGGGGGGGCCGGAGATACGCAGTATTTT.

This chain connects TRBV30 to TRBJ1-2; no clear D gene. Trimming removed 3 bases from V and 7 bases from J, with 18 bases in between. Germline V gene sequence: CDR1 GTSNPN, CDR2 SVGIG (reference sequence). The CDR3 covers 14 residues. The CDR3 sequence is CAWRPGPPTGGYTF. The CDR3 nucleotides are TGTGCCTGGAGGCCAGGACCGCCTACGGGTGGCTACACCTTC.

V gene TRBV5-6 combines with J gene TRBJ1-1; a possible D gene is TRBD1 (6 bases). The CDR3 has 18 amino acids. V gave up 0 bases and J gave up 0 bases, with 18 bases separating them. Germline CDR1 and CDR2: SGHDT and YYEEEE. The CDR3 sequence: CASSLASGIRGLNTEAFF. Here the CDR3 DNA reads TGTGCCAGCAGCTTGGCCAGCGGGATCAGGGGCTTGAACACTGAAGCTTTCTTT. The variable domain in full, with the rest retrieved from reference TRBV5-6 and TRBJ1-1, is DAGVTQSPTHLIKTRGQQVTLRCSPKSGHDTVSWYQQALGQGPQFIFQYYEEEERQRGNFPDRFSGHQFPNYSSELNVNALLLGDSALYLCASSLASGIRGLNTEAFFGQGTRLTVV.

The chain uses TRBV29-1 and TRBJ1-3; D is uncertain. The germline CDR1 and CDR2 sequences are SQVTM and ANQGSEA. The V end was cut by 3 bases, the J end by 1 base, with 7 bases between. This CDR3 contains 13 residues. The CDR3 bases are TGCAGCGTTGATCGGCAGTCTGGAAACACCATATATTTT. Residues: CSVDRQSGNTIYF.

The J gene is TRBJ2-7, the V gene TRBV14, with 10 bases fitting TRBD1. The length of the CDR3 is 18 residues. The junction had 15 bases not matched to a gene; V was cut back by 2 bases and J by 5 bases. CDR1 SGHDN and CDR2 FVKESK come from the germline V gene. The CDR3 nucleotides are TGTGCCAGCAGCCAACGGTTAGAAAAGGGACAGGGGATTCACGAGCAGTACTTC. Translated, it gives CASSQRLEKGQGIHEQYF.

There are a few counts of this clone. The J gene is TRBJ1-6, the V gene TRBV5-4, with D hard to call. The V gene lost 7 bases and the J gene lost 6 bases, with 14 bases spanning the gap. Germline V lookup: CDR1 SGHNT, CDR2 YYREEE (reference sequence). The CDR3 length is 14 residues. As DNA, the CDR3 is TGTGCCAGCGGGGTGGTTGAGCGTAATTCACCCCTCCACTTT. As protein: CASGVVERNSPLHF.

On this clone: At one end the junction does not follow the germline gene, possibly because of a read error. This chain connects TRBV19 to TRBJ1-1; D might be TRBD1 (6 bases). This CDR3 has 15 residues. Germline lookup yields CDR1 LNHDA and CDR2 SQIVND (reference sequence). CDR3: CASSPRQAGQPDAFF. CDR3 nucleotides: TGTGCCAGTAGTCCGAGACAGGCAGGTCAGCCTGATGCTTTCTTT.

The CDR3 loop is CASSLGGGPYEQYF. In nucleotides, the CDR3 is TGTGCCAGCAGCTTAGGCGGGGGCCCCTACGAGCAGTACTTC. This chain uses TRBV11-3 with TRBJ2-7; a possible D gene is TRBD2 (7 bases). This CDR3 has 14 amino acids. CDR1 SGHNT and CDR2 YENEEA come from the germline V gene. The V gene lost 1 base and the J gene lost 2 bases, with 9 bases spanning the gap.

This clone was recorded a few times. The chain employs TRBV19 and TRBJ2-7; D gene uncertain. Trimming took off 5 bases at V and 0 bases at J, with 14 bases between the two ends. This CDR3 comprises 15 residues. Per the germline V gene, CDR1 is LNHDA and CDR2 is SQIVND (reference sequence). The chain's CDR3 is CASSSDMISSYEQYF. The DNA of the CDR3 is TGTGCCAGTAGTTCCGACATGATTAGCTCCTACGAGCAGTACTTC.

The J gene is TRBJ1-2, the V gene TRBV29-1; the D is unclear. V lost 6 bases and J lost 3, with 8 bases in between. The CDR3 consists of 11 residues. Germline values: CDR1 SQVTM, CDR2 ANQGSEA. Written as DNA, the CDR3 is TGCAGCGTACGGGATTACTATGGCTACACCTTC. As protein: CSVRDYYGYTF. The full variable domain, with the rest looked up from reference TRBV29-1 and TRBJ1-2, is SAVISQKPSRDICQRGTSLTIQCQVDSQVTMMFWYRQQPGQSLTLIATANQGSEATYESGFVIDKFPISRPNLTFSTLTVSNMSPEDSSIYLCSVRDYYGYTFGSGTRLTVV.

The chain combines TRBV19 with TRBJ1-5, with D maybe TRBD1 (6 bases). V was trimmed by 5 bases and J by 3 bases, leaving 8 bases between them. The CDR3 length is 13 residues. Germline V gene lookup returns CDR1 LNHDA and CDR2 SQIVND (reference sequence). This chain's CDR3 is CASSGQINQPQHF. In DNA form, the CDR3 reads TGTGCCAGTAGTGGACAGATCAATCAGCCCCAGCATTTT. Using reference TRBV19 and TRBJ1-5 for the parts outside the CDR3, the full variable domain is DGGITQSPKYLFRKEGQNVTLSCEQNLNHDAMYWYRQDPGQGLRLIYYSQIVNDFQKGDIAEGYSVSREKKESFPLTVTSAQKNPTAFYLCASSGQINQPQHFGDGTRLSIL.

This rearrangement joins TRBV4-1 to TRBJ2-7; TRBD1 is a possible D gene (5 bases). CDR3 size: 15 residues. Germline V CDR1 and CDR2: MGHRA, YSYEKL. The V end lost 0 bases, the J end lost 2 bases, and 11 bases lay between the germline ends. In DNA form, the CDR3 reads TGCGCCAGCAGCCAAGATGTGACAGTAACCTACGAGCAGTACTTC. Its translation is CASSQDVTVTYEQYF.